The clone carrying this T cell receptor beta chain was observed a few times. Its antigen is still unknown. Clones were read by immunoSEQ multiplex PCR, and TCRdb kept only the in-frame ones, dropping some. The table includes around 750,000 clones, less than 85% detected once. Germline V gene lookup returns CDR1 SQVTM and CDR2 ANQGSEA. Germline trimming cut 7 bases from V and 0 bases from J; bases unmatched to any gene: 7. The CDR3 covers 15 residues. The data stem from a study of shared clonotypes between healthy human individuals. Study background: CD8 memory received one plate per donor, CD8 naive two, CD4 memory three and CD4 naive three. Study-wide findings and caveats: A reduction in generation probabilities was seen for non-shared clonotypes relative to those shared by all four donors.

Material for sequencing was memory CD4+ T cells sorted from blood. The subset denotes: CD45RA-negative fraction. This clonotype was sampled from a woman under 40 in good health. The gene calls are TRBV29-1 and TRBJ2-3, with 10 bases aligning to TRBD2. CDR3 amino acids: CSAILAGGSTDTQYF. The DNA of the CDR3 is TGCAGCGCCATATTAGCGGGAGGTAGCACAGATACGCAGTATTTT.